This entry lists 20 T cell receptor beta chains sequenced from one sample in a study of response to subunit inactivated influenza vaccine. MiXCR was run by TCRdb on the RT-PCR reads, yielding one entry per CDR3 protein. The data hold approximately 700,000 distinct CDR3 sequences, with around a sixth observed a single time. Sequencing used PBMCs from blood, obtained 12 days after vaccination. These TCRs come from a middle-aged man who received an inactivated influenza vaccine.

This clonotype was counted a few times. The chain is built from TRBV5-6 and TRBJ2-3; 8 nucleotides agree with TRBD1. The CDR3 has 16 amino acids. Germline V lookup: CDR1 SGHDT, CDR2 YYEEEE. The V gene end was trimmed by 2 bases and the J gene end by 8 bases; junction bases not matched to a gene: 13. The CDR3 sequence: CASSFGTGRLGGTQYF. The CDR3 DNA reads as TGTGCCAGCAGCTTTGGGACAGGTCGGCTTGGTGGTACGCAGTATTTT.

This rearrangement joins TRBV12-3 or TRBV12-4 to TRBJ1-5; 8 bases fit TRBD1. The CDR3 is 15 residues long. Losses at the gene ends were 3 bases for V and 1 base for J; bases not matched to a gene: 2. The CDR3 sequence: CASSLRQGSNQPQHF. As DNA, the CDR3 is TGTGCCAGCAGTTTGCGACAGGGGAGCAATCAGCCCCAGCATTTT.

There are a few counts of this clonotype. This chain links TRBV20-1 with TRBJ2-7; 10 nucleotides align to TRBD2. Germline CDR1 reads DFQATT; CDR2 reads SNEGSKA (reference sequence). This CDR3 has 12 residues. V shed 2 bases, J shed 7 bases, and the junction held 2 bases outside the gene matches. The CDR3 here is CSARLAGDEQYF. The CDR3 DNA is TGCAGTGCTAGACTAGCGGGGGATGAGCAGTACTTC.

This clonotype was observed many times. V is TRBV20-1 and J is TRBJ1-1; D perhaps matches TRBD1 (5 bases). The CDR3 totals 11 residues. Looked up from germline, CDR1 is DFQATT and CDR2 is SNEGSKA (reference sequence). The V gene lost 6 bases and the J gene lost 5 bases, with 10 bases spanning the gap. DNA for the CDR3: TGCAGTGCCGTGCGGGGGACTGAAGCTTTCTTT. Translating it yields CSAVRGTEAFF.

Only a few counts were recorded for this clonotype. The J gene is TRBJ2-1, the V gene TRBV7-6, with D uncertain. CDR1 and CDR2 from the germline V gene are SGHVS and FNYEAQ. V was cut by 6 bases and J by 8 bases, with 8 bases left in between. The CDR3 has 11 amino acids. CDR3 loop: CASRYGDEQFF. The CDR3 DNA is TGTGCCAGCAGGTACGGTGATGAGCAGTTCTTC.

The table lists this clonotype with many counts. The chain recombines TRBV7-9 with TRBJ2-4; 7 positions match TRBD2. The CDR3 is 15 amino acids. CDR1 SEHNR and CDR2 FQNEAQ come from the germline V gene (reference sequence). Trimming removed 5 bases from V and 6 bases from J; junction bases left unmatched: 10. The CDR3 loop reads CASSIVSGRGNIQYF. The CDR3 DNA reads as TGTGCCAGCAGCATCGTCTCAGGGAGGGGAAACATTCAGTACTTC.

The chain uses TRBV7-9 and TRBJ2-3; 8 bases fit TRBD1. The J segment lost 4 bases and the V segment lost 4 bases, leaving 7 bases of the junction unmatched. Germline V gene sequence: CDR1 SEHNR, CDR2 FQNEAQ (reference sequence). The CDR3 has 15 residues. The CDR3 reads CASSWISGGADTQYF. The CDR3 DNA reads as TGTGCCAGCAGCTGGATCTCAGGGGGCGCAGATACGCAGTATTTT.

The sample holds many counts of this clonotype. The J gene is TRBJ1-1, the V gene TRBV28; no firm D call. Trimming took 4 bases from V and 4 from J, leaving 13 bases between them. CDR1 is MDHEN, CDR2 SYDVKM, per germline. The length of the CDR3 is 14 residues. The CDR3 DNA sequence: TGTGCCAGCAGTTGGAAAGGGAAGGGCACTGAAGCTTTCTTT. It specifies CASSWKGKGTEAFF. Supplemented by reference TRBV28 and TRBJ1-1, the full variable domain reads DVKVTQSSRYLVKRTGEKVFLECVQDMDHENMFWYRQDPGLGLRLIYFSYDVKMKEKGDIPEGYSVSREKKERFSLILESASTNQTSMYLCASSWKGKGTEAFFGQGTRLTVV.

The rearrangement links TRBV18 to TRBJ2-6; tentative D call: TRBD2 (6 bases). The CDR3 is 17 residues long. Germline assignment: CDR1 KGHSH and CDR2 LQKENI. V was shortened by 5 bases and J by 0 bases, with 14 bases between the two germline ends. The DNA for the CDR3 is TGTGCCAGCTCAGGGGGGACGGCCGACTCTGGGGCCAACGTCCTGACTTTC. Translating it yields CASSGGTADSGANVLTF.

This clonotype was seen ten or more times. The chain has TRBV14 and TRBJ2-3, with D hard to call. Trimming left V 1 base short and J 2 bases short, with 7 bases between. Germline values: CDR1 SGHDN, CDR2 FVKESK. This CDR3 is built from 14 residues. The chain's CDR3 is CASSQVWDTDTQYF. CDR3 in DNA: TGTGCCAGCAGCCAAGTGTGGGACACAGATACGCAGTATTTT.

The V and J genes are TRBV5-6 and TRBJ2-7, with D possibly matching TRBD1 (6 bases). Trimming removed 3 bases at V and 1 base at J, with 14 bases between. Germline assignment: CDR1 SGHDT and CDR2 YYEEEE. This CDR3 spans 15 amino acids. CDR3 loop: CASSSRWTASYEQYF. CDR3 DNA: TGTGCCAGCAGCTCTCGGTGGACAGCATCCTACGAGCAGTACTTC.

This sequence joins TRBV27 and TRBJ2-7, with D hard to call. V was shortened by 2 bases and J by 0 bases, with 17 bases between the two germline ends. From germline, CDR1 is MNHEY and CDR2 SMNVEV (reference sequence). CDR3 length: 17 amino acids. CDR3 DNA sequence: TGTGCCAGCAGTTTAAAGTGGCGGCGGCAGGTCTCCTACGAGCAGTACTTC. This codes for CASSLKWRRQVSYEQYF.

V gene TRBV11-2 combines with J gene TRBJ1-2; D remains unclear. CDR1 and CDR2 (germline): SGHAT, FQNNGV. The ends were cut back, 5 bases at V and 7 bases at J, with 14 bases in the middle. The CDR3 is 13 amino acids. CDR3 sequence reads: CASSPGVRSGYTF. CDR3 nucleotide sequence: TGTGCCAGCAGCCCCGGAGTTCGATCTGGCTACACCTTC. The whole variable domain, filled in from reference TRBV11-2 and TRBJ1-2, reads EAGVAQSPRYKIIEKRQSVAFWCNPISGHATLYWYQQILGQGPKLLIQFQNNGVVDDSQLPKDRFSAERLKGVDSTLKIQPAKLEDSAVYLCASSPGVRSGYTFGSGTRLTVV.

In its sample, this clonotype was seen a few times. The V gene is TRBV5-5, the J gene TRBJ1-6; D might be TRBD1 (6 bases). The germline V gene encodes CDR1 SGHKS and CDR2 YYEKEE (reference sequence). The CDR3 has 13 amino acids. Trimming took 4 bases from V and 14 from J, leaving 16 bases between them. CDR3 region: CASSTLQGLSLHF. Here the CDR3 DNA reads TGTGCCAGCAGCACCCTACAGGGTTTATCCCTCCACTTT.

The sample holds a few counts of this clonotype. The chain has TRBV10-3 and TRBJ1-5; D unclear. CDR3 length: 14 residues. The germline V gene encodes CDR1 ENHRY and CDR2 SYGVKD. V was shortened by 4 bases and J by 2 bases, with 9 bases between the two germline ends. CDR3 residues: CAISAVYGNQPQHF. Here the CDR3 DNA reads TGTGCCATCAGTGCGGTGTATGGCAATCAGCCCCAGCATTTT.

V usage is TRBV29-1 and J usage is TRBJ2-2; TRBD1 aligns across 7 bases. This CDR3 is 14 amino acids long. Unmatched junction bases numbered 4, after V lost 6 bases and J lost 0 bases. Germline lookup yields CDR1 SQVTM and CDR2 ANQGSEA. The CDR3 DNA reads TGCAGCGTCCCGGGACAGTCGAACACCGGGGAGCTGTTTTTT. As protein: CSVPGQSNTGELFF.

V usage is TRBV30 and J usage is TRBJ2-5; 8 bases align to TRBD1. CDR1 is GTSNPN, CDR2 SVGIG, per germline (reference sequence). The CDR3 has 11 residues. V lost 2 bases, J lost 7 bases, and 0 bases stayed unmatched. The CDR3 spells CAWSQGATQYF. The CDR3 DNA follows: TGTGCCTGGAGTCAGGGGGCGACCCAGTACTTC.

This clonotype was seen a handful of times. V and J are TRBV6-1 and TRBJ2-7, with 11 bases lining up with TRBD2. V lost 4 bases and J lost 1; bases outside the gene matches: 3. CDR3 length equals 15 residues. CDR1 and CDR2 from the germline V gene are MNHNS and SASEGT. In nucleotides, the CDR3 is TGTGCCAGCAGTGCTCGACTAGCGGGATCCTACGAGCAGTACTTC. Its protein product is CASSARLAGSYEQYF.

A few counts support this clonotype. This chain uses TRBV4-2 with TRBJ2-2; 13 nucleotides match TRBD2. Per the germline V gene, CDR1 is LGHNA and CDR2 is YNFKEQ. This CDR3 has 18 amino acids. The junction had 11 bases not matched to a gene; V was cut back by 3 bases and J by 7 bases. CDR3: CASSQSILGLAGLGELFF. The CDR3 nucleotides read TGTGCCAGCAGCCAGAGTATTTTGGGACTAGCGGGGCTCGGGGAGCTGTTTTTT.

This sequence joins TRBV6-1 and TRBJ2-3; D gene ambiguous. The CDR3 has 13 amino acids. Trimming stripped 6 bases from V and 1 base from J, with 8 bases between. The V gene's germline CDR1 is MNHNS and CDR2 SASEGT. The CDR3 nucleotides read TGTGCCAGCAGCACCCTTGGCACAGATACGCAGTATTTT. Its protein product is CASSTLGTDTQYF.